A selection of T cell receptor beta chains follows, all from one sample in a study of shared clonotypes between healthy human individuals. Clones were sequenced by immunoSEQ multiplex PCR, and TCRdb holds only the in-frame ones, with some missing. The sample records around 2,000,000 clones, about 95% being singletons. Sequences were obtained from naive CD8+ T cells sorted from blood. These receptors came from a man aged 18 to 29 in good health. The CDR3 runs from the conserved cysteine through the conserved F or W. The D gene is left open where the match is weak. Clone size is not always given. Where it is, it says once, few, many or a class for expanded clones.

v_call	clone_size	d_call	j_call	cdr3_nt	cdr3_aa
TRBV7-9	.	TRBD1	TRBJ2-7	TGTGCCAGCAGCAGGCCGGGACAGGGCTACGAGCAGTACTTC	CASSRPGQGYEQYF
TRBV28	.	.	TRBJ1-5	TGTGCCAGCAGTTCCAGGGGCCGCAGGCAGCCCCAGCATTTT	CASSSRGRRQPQHF
TRBV2	.	.	TRBJ2-7	TGTGCCAGCAGTGCCCAGTACCTCTACGAGCAGTACTTC	CASSAQYLYEQYF
TRBV20-1	.	.	TRBJ2-1	TGCAGTGCCCGAATTATAGGTGAGCAGTTCTTC	CSARIIGEQFF
TRBV5-1	.	.	TRBJ2-1	TGCGCCAGCAGCTTGACAGGAAGGCACTCCTACAATGAGCAGTTCTTC	CASSLTGRHSYNEQFF
TRBV7-2	.	.	TRBJ2-6	TGTGCCAGCAGACCCACCCCCCGTCTTTCTGGGGCCAACGTCCTGACTTTC	CASRPTPRLSGANVLTF
TRBV9	.	.	TRBJ1-4	TGTGCCAGCAGCGCAGGGTCGAGTAATGAAAAACTGTTTTTT	CASSAGSSNEKLFF
TRBV5-1	.	TRBD2	TRBJ2-7	TGCGCCAGCAGCCTTGAGGGAGGGCCGACCTACGAGCAGTACTTC	CASSLEGGPTYEQYF
TRBV10-2	.	TRBD1	TRBJ1-2	TGCGCCAGCAGTGAAGACAGGGCCTATGGCTACACCTTC	CASSEDRAYGYTF
TRBV27	.	.	TRBJ1-4	TGTGCCAGCAGTTTAAGGGGACACCTTAATGAAAAACTGTTTTTT	CASSLRGHLNEKLFF
TRBV7-8	.	.	TRBJ2-7	TGTGGGGTGCAGCCACTGAACGGGTACGAGCAGTACTTC	CGVQPLNGYEQYF
TRBV6-5	.	TRBD1	TRBJ2-2	TGTGCCAGCAACCCGGACAGGCCGAACACCGGGGAGCTGTTTTTT	CASNPDRPNTGELFF
TRBV6-6	.	TRBD1	TRBJ1-5	TGTGCCAGCAGTAATGGACAGGGTGGGAATCAGCCCCAGCATTTT	CASSNGQGGNQPQHF
TRBV9	.	.	TRBJ2-5	TGTGCCAGCACCTCAGGCGGGCAGTTCCAAGAGACCCAGTACTTC	CASTSGGQFQETQYF
TRBV4-3	.	TRBD2	TRBJ2-1	TGCGCCAGCAGCCAAGATCGACTAGCGGGAACCTACAATGAGCAGTTCTTC	CASSQDRLAGTYNEQFF
TRBV5-6	once	.	TRBJ2-2	TGTGCCAGCAGCTCTGCCGGGGAGCTGTTTTTT	CASSSAGELFF